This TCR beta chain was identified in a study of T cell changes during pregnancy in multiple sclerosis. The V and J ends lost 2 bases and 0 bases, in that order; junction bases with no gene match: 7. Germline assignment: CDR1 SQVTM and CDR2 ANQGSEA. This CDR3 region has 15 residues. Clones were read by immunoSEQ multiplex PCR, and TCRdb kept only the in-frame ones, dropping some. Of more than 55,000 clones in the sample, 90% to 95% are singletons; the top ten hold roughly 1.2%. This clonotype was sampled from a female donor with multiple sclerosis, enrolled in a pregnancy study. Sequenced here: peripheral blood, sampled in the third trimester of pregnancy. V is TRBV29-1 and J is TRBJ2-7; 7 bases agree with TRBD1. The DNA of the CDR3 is TGCAGCGTTGAATCCCCGGACAGGTTCTCCTACGAGCAGTACTTC. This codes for CSVESPDRFSYEQYF.